One and the same sample provided the 20 T cell receptor beta chains below, sequenced in a study of long-term antiretroviral therapy in people with HIV. The run of the v3.0 immunoSEQ assay was at survey level. Profiling relied on immunoSEQ multiplex PCR, and the TCRdb table lists in-frame clones only, not all of them. The data contain roughly 16,000 clones, roughly 94% of them singletons. The source material was unsorted PBMCs, sampled about 6 years after starting antiretroviral therapy. Receptors were obtained from a woman aged 45-65 years with HIV.

The rearrangement joins TRBV7-2 to TRBJ1-2; D remains unclear. CDR1 is SGHTA, CDR2 FQGNSA, per germline. Trimming left V 1 base short and J 4 bases short, with 10 bases between. This CDR3 region has 14 residues. This CDR3 reads CASSLETSGYGYTF. The DNA for the CDR3 is TGTGCCAGCAGCTTAGAAACCAGCGGCTATGGCTACACCTTC.

The genes are TRBV18 and TRBJ2-7, with TRBD2 identical over 7 bases. The length of the CDR3 is 15 residues. Germline-derived CDR1 and CDR2 are KGHSH and LQKENI. Trimming took 3 bases from V and 4 from J; bases not matched to a gene: 9. DNA for the CDR3: TGTGCCAGCTCACCGACGGATAGCGGGTGGTACGAGCAGTACTTC. Its translation: CASSPTDSGWYEQYF. Looking up the rest from reference TRBV18 and TRBJ2-7 gives the full variable domain: NAGVMQNPRHLVRRRGQEARLRCSPMKGHSHVYWYRQLPEEGLKFMVYLQKENIIDESGMPKERFSAEFPKEGPSILRIQQVVRGDSAAYFCASSPTDSGWYEQYFGPGTRLTVT.

The chain couples TRBV6-5 to TRBJ1-2; 9 positions match TRBD1. Germline V gene sequence: CDR1 MNHEY, CDR2 SVGAGI. Trimming at V came to 2 bases and at J to 5 bases, leaving 6 bases not matched to a gene. The CDR3 is 15 amino acids. CDR3 sequence reads: CASSYTPGQGYGYTF. The CDR3 DNA reads TGTGCCAGCAGTTACACCCCGGGACAGGGTTATGGCTACACCTTC.

This chain connects TRBV18 to TRBJ2-1; TRBD2 agrees at 10 bases. In germline, CDR1 is KGHSH, CDR2 LQKENI. V was pared by 0 bases and J by 8 bases, with 7 bases of the junction left unmatched. The length of the CDR3 is 16 residues. CDR3 sequence: CASSPPNPSGSDEQFF. The DNA of the CDR3 is TGTGCCAGCTCACCACCTAATCCTAGCGGGAGTGATGAGCAGTTCTTC.

The CDR3 nucleotides read TGTGCCAGCAGCATGTGGGGGGGGGTCCATGAGCAGTTCTTC. Its protein is CASSMWGGVHEQFF. V and J are TRBV21-1 and TRBJ2-1; the D call TRBD2 from the table was never checked on the DNA. TRBV21-1 is a pseudogene locus. The CDR3 is made up of 14 amino acids.

The chain combines TRBV5-6 with TRBJ2-7, with D perhaps being TRBD1 or TRBD2 (5 bases each). V was cut by 0 bases and J by 2 bases, with 9 bases left in between. The CDR3 runs 14 residues. CDR1 and CDR2 (germline): SGHDT, YYEEEE. The CDR3 protein is CASSLAGAAYEQYF. The CDR3 bases are TGTGCCAGCAGCTTGGCCGGGGCTGCCTACGAGCAGTACTTC.

The chain couples TRBV6-6 to TRBJ1-1; TRBD1 might be the D (5 bases). Germline V gene sequence: CDR1 MNHNY, CDR2 SVGAGI (reference sequence). The CDR3 runs 15 residues. The V and J ends lost 1 base and 4 bases respectively, with 13 bases between them. The CDR3 here is CASSYYPIRGTEAFF. CDR3 coding DNA: TGTGCCAGCAGTTACTACCCGATAAGGGGCACTGAAGCTTTCTTT.

V and J are TRBV7-2 and TRBJ1-2, with D maybe TRBD1 (5 bases). The length of the CDR3 is 13 residues. Germline CDR1 and CDR2: SGHTA and FQGNSA. The chain's CDR3 is CAERIGAFYGYTF. The CDR3 DNA follows: TGTGCGGAAAGGATAGGGGCTTTTTATGGCTACACCTTC. The variable domain in full, completed from reference TRBV7-2 and TRBJ1-2, reads GAGVSQSPSNKVTEKGKDVELRCDPISGHTALYWYRQSLGQGLEFLIYFQGNSAPDKSGLPSDRFSAERTGGSVSTLTIQRTQQEDSAVYLCAERIGAFYGYTFGSGTRLTVV.

The chain has TRBV5-1 and TRBJ1-6, with 8 positions matching TRBD1. Germline V lookup: CDR1 SGHRS, CDR2 YFSETQ. The CDR3 has 15 residues. V gave up 1 base and J gave up 6 bases; unmatched junction bases: 3. The CDR3 bases are TGCGCCAGCAGCTTGCAGGGGGCGGGTAATTCACCCCTCCACTTT. It specifies CASSLQGAGNSPLHF.

J is TRBJ1-1 and V is TRBV15; TRBD1 matches 9 bases. The V gene end was trimmed by 2 bases and the J gene end by 1 base; junction bases not matched to a gene: 5. The CDR3 has 16 amino acids. Germline V lookup: CDR1 LNHNV, CDR2 YYDKDF (reference sequence). The CDR3 protein is CATSRNRGLANTEAFF. The CDR3 DNA is TGTGCCACCAGCAGAAACAGGGGGCTGGCGAACACTGAAGCTTTCTTT.

V and J are TRBV28 and TRBJ2-3; D might be TRBD2 (5 bases). Germline loops: CDR1 MDHEN, CDR2 SYDVKM. This CDR3 spans 15 amino acids. The germline V and J ends were trimmed by 5 bases and 1 base, with 13 bases remaining between them. The CDR3 bases are TGTGCCAGCAGTACCCCGGGATCTCGCACAGATACGCAGTATTTT. Its protein product is CASSTPGSRTDTQYF.

J is TRBJ1-1 and V is TRBV6-6; a possible D gene is TRBD1 (6 bases). From germline, CDR1 is MNHNY and CDR2 SVGAGI (reference sequence). The CDR3 has 14 residues. The ends were cut back, 5 bases at V and 2 bases at J, with 12 bases in the middle. The CDR3 protein is CASSNEDSNTEAFF. CDR3 sequence (DNA): TGTGCCAGCAGTAACGAGGACAGCAACACTGAAGCTTTCTTT.

The V gene is TRBV6-6, the J gene TRBJ2-7; D is unresolved. Trimming took off 2 bases at V and 6 bases at J, with 11 bases between the two ends. The CDR3 has 13 residues. The V gene's germline CDR1 is MNHNY and CDR2 SVGAGI (reference sequence). CDR3 in DNA: TGTGCCAGCAGTTACATCGTAACGGGCGAGCAGTACTTC. Encoded protein: CASSYIVTGEQYF.

The chain couples TRBV27 to TRBJ2-1, with TRBD1 matching 8 bases. Germline V CDR1 and CDR2: MNHEY, SMNVEV (reference sequence). The CDR3 is 14 amino acids. V was clipped by 6 bases and J by 5 bases; unmatched bases: 6. The DNA for the CDR3 is TGTGCCAGCAGCCGGACAGGGTTTGACAATGAGCAGTTCTTC. Its protein product is CASSRTGFDNEQFF.

The chain recombines TRBV2 with TRBJ1-2, with 7 bases that match TRBD1. The CDR3 covers 12 residues. Germline V gives CDR1 SNHLY, CDR2 FYNNEI. V shed 8 bases, J shed 6 bases, and the junction held 6 bases outside the gene matches. The CDR3 spells CASRQGQNGYTF. CDR3 coding DNA: TGTGCCAGCCGACAGGGACAGAATGGCTACACCTTC. The full variable domain, rest sourced from reference TRBV2 and TRBJ1-2, is EPEVTQTPSHQVTQMGQEVILRCVPISNHLYFYWYRQILGQKVEFLVSFYNNEISEKSEIFDDQFSVERPDGSNFTLKIRSTKLEDSAMYFCASRQGQNGYTFGSGTRLTVV.

Only a few counts were recorded for this clone. V gene TRBV6-5 combines with J gene TRBJ1-1, with D possibly TRBD1 on 5 matching bases. The CDR3 has 14 residues. Per germline, CDR1 MNHEY and CDR2 SVGAGI. Trimming removed 6 bases from V and 0 bases from J, with 11 bases in between. CDR3 residues: CASSLTELNTEAFF. In nucleotides, the CDR3 is TGTGCCAGCAGCCTGACAGAGTTGAACACTGAAGCTTTCTTT.

This chain links TRBV6-6 with TRBJ2-3, with 8 bases matching TRBD2. Germline V gives CDR1 MNHNY, CDR2 SVGAGI (reference sequence). This CDR3 region has 14 residues. V was pared by 7 bases and J by 0 bases, with 3 bases of the junction left unmatched. CDR3 DNA: TGTGCCAGCACGCCTAGCGGGAGCACAGATACGCAGTATTTT. This codes for CASTPSGSTDTQYF.

This clone appeared a few times. V gene TRBV6-5 combines with J gene TRBJ2-4; maybe TRBD2 (5 bases). CDR3 length: 14 residues. Germline loops: CDR1 MNHEY, CDR2 SVGAGI. Trimming pared 5 bases from V and 5 bases from J, leaving 13 bases between. As DNA, the CDR3 is TGTGCCAGCAGTCGGGGTGGGAATCAAAACATTCAGTACTTC. It translates to CASSRGGNQNIQYF.

The chain combines TRBV27 with TRBJ1-5; 8 positions agree with TRBD1. With V trimmed by 3 bases and J by 2 bases, 9 bases remained unmatched. Germline CDR1 reads MNHEY; CDR2 reads SMNVEV (reference sequence). The CDR3 consists of 17 residues. As DNA, the CDR3 is TGTGCCAGCAGTTTCCTTCCGACAGGGGAAGGCAATCAGCCCCAGCATTTT. It translates to CASSFLPTGEGNQPQHF.

This chain links TRBV6-1 with TRBJ2-3; D remains unclear. CDR1 and CDR2 from the germline V gene are MNHNS and SASEGT. Deletions cut 5 bases from V and 0 bases from J, with 12 bases between. The CDR3 is made up of 15 amino acids. The CDR3 DNA follows: TGTGCCAGCAGTAGACTCGCAACTAGCACAGATACGCAGTATTTT. Translation gives CASSRLATSTDTQYF.